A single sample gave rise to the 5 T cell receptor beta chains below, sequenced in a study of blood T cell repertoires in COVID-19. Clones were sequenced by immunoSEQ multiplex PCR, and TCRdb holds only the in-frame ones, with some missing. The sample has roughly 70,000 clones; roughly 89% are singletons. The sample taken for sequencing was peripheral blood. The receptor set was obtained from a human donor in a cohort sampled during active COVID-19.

The CDR3 DNA reads as TGCAGTGCTAGTGGGGCAGGGGGCGGGAGCAATCAGCCCCAGCATTTT. Translation: CSASGAGGGSNQPQHF. This chain joins TRBV20-1 and TRBJ1-5, with 8 nucleotides matching TRBD1. V gave up 3 bases and J gave up 1 base; unmatched junction bases: 8. The CDR3 loop spans 16 amino acids. Per germline, CDR1 DFQATT and CDR2 SNEGSKA (reference sequence).

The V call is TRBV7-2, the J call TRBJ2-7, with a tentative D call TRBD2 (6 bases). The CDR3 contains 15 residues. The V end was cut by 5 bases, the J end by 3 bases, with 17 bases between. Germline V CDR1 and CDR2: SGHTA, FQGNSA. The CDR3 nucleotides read TGTGCCAGCAGCGATAGCGGAAGGGCCGACTACGAGCAGTACTTC. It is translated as CASSDSGRADYEQYF.

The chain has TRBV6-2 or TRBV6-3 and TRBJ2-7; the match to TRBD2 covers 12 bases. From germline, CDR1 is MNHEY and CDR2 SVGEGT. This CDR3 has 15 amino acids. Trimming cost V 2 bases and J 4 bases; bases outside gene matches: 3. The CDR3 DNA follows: TGTGCCAGCAGTTACCTAGCGGGGGGGACGTACGAGCAGTACTTC. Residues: CASSYLAGGTYEQYF.

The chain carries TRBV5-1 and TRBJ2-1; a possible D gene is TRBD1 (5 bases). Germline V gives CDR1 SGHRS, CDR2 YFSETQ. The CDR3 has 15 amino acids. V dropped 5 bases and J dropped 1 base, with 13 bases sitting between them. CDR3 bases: TGCGCCAGCAGAAGACAGAAGCCTTCCTACAATGAGCAGTTCTTC. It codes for CASRRQKPSYNEQFF.

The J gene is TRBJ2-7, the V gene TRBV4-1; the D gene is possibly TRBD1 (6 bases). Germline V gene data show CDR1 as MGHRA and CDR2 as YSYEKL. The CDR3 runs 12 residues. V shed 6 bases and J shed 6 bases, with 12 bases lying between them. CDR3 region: CASSPTGFEQYF. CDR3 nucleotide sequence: TGCGCCAGCAGTCCCACAGGGTTCGAGCAGTACTTC.